Included here is one T cell receptor beta chain sequence, with context. Its antigen is unidentified. The V gene lost 5 bases and the J gene lost 8 bases, with 15 bases spanning the gap. There are 13 residues in the CDR3. Germline V gives CDR1 SGHTA, CDR2 FQGTGA. TCRdb ran MiXCR on the PCR reads and lists one entry per CDR3 protein. The repertoire holds 15,000 or so distinct CDR3 sequences, with 69% as singletons. The data originate from a study of vaccination and CD4 T cells after COVID-19. For the study at large: Comprising six males and four females, the convalescent participants counted two Hispanic individuals among them. Between diagnosis and the drawing of post-COVID samples lay a median roughly 100 days (range 35 to 161).

Study-wide results and caveats: Median SARS-CoV-2-reactive clonotype numbers went from 21 to 38; this increase was not significant. There were relatively few convalescent patients studied, and there were no early post-infection timepoints.

The sequence was obtained from a human donor who had recovered from COVID-19. The chain uses TRBV7-3 and TRBJ1-1; TRBD1 might be the D (6 bases). This specimen consisted of CD4+ T cells from blood, obtained after SARS-CoV-2 vaccination. CDR3 sequence reads: CASSDGTNGEAFF. As DNA, the CDR3 is TGTGCCAGCAGCGACGGGACAAACGGCGAAGCTTTCTTT.